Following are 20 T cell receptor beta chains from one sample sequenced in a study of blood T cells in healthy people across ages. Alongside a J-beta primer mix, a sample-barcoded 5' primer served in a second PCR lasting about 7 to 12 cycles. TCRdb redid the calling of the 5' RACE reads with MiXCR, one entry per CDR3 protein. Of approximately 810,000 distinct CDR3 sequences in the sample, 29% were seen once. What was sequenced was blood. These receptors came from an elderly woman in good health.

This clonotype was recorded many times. The DNA of the CDR3 is TGCGCCAGCAGCAAGGACAGGGGGCTTGGAGAGACCCAGTACTTC. Its translation is CASSKDRGLGETQYF. This rearrangement joins TRBV5-1 to TRBJ2-5; TRBD1 aligns across 11 bases. Germline CDR1 and CDR2: SGHRS and YFSETQ. There are 15 residues in the CDR3. The V and J ends lost 4 bases and 4 bases, in that order; junction bases with no gene match: 6.

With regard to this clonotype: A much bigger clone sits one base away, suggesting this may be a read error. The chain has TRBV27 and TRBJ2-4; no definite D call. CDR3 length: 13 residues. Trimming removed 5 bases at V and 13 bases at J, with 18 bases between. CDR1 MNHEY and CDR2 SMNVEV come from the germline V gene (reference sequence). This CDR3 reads CASSPRRAEAQYF. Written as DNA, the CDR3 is TGTGCCAGCAGTCCGCGAAGGGCAGAGGCCCAGTACTTC.

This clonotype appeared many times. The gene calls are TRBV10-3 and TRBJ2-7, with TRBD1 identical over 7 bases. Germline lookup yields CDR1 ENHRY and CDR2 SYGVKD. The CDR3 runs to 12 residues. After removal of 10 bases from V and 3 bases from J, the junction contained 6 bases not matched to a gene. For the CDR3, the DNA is TGTGCCACCTCTGACAGGGTCTACGAGCAGTACTTC. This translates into CATSDRVYEQYF.

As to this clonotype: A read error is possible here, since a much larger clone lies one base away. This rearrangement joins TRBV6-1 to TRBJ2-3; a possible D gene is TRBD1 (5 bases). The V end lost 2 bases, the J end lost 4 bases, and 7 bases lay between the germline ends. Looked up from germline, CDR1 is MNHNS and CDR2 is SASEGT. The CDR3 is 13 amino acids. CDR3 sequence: CASSERRADTQYF. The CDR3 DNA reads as TGTGCCAGCAGTGAACGCAGGGCAGATACGCAGTATTTT.

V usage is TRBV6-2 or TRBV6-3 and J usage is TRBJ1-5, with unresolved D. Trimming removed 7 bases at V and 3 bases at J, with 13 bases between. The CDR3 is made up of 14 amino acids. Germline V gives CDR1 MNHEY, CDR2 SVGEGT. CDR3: CASMGMQANQPQHF. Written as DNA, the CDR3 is TGTGCCAGCATGGGGATGCAGGCCAATCAGCCCCAGCATTTT.

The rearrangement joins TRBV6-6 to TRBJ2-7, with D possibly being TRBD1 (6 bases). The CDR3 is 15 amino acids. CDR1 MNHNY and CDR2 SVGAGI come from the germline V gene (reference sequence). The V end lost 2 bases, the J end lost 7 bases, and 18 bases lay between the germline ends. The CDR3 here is CASSYTGTYGNEQYF. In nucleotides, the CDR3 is TGTGCCAGCAGTTACACCGGGACATATGGCAATGAGCAGTACTTC.

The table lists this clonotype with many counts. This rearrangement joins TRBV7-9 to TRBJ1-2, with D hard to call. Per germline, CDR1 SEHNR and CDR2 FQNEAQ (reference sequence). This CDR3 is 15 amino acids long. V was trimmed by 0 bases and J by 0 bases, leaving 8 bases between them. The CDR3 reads CASSLAEIANYGYTF. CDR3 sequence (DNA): TGTGCCAGCAGCTTAGCGGAAATAGCTAACTATGGCTACACCTTC.

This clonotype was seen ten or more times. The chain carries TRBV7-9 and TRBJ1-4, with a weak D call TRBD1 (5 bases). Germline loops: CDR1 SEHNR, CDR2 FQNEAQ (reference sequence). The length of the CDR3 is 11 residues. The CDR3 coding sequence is TGTCGGTCAGGGACTAATGAAAAACTGTTTTTT. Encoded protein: CRSGTNEKLFF.

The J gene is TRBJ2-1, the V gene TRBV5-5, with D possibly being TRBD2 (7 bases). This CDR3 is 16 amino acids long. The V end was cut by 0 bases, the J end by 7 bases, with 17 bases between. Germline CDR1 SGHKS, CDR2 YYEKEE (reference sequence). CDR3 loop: CASSLEGGGYLNEQFF. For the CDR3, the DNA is TGTGCCAGCAGCTTGGAGGGCGGGGGCTACCTTAATGAGCAGTTCTTC.

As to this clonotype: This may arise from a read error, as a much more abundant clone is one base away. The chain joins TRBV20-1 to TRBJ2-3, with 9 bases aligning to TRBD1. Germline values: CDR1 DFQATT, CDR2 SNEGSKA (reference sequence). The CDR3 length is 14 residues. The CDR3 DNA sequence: TGCAGTGCTATCGACAGGGGGTCAACAGATGCGCAGTATTTT. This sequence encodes CSAIDRGSTDAQYF.

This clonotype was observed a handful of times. In DNA, the CDR3 is TGTGCCAGCATCCAGGACAGGGGTGTGATGAACACTGAAGCTTTCTTT. It translates to CASIQDRGVMNTEAFF. The chain is built from TRBV2 and TRBJ1-1, with 9 positions matching TRBD1. The CDR3 consists of 16 residues. From germline, CDR1 is SNHLY and CDR2 FYNNEI. V was clipped by 7 bases and J by 0 bases; unmatched bases: 9.

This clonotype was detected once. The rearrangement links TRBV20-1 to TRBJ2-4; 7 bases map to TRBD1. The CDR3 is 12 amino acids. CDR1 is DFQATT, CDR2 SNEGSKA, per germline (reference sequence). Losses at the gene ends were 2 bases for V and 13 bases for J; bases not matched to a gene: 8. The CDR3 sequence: CSARQGENEQYF. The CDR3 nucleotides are TGCAGTGCTAGACAGGGGGAAAATGAGCAGTACTTC.

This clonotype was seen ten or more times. Written as DNA, the CDR3 is TGTGCCAGCAGCTTCCCGACAGGGGGCAATGAGCAGTTCTTC. Translation: CASSFPTGGNEQFF. The chain links TRBV11-2 to TRBJ2-1, with TRBD1 matching over 9 bases. V lost 3 bases, J lost 6 bases, and 3 bases stayed unmatched. The CDR3 consists of 14 residues. Germline CDR1 and CDR2: SGHAT and FQNNGV. Using reference TRBV11-2 and TRBJ2-1 for the parts outside the CDR3, the full variable domain is EAGVAQSPRYKIIEKRQSVAFWCNPISGHATLYWYQQILGQGPKLLIQFQNNGVVDDSQLPKDRFSAERLKGVDSTLKIQPAKLEDSAVYLCASSFPTGGNEQFFGPGTRLTVL.

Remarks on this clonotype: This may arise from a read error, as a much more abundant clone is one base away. This chain's CDR3 is CAGSPGVRASGDNEQFF. The CDR3 DNA follows: TGCGCCGGCAGCCCGGGCGTTAGGGCTAGCGGTGACAATGAGCAGTTCTTC. The genes are TRBV5-1 and TRBJ2-1; 7 nucleotides align to TRBD2. From germline, CDR1 is SGHRS and CDR2 YFSETQ. The CDR3 runs 17 residues.

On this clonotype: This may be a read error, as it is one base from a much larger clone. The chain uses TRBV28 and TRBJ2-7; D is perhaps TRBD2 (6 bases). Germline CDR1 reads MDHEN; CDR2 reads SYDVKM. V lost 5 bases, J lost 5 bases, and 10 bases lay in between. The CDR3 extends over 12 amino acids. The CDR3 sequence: CASSRGLNEQYF. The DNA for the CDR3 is TGTGCCAGCAGTCGGGGGTTAAACGAGCAGTACTTC.

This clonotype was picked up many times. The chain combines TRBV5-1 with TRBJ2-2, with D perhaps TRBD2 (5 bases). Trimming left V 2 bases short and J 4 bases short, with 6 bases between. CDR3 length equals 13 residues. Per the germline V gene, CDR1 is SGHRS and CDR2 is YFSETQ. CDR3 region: CASSFRGTGELFF. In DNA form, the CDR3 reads TGCGCCAGCAGCTTCCGGGGCACCGGGGAGCTGTTTTTT.

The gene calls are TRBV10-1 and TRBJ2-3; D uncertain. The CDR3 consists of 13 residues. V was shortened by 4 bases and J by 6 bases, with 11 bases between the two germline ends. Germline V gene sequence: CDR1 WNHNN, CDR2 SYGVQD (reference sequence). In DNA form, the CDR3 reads TGCGCCAGCAGTGTTGAGGTACTGGATACGCAGTATTTT. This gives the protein CASSVEVLDTQYF.

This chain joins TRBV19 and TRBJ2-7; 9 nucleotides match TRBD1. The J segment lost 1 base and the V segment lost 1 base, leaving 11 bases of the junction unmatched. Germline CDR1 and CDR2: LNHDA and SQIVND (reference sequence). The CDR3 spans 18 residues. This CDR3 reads CASSIAGSGTGISYEQYF. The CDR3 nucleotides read TGTGCCAGTAGTATAGCAGGGTCAGGGACAGGGATATCCTACGAGCAGTACTTC.

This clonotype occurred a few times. CDR3 residues: CATSDPSKPGQGWYGYTF. The CDR3 DNA reads TGTGCCACCAGTGATCCTTCTAAACCGGGACAGGGCTGGTATGGCTACACCTTC. This chain connects TRBV24-1 to TRBJ1-2, with 9 bases matching TRBD1. V shed 3 bases and J 5 bases; nucleotides not matched to a gene: 15. The CDR3 is 18 amino acids. Per germline, CDR1 KGHDR and CDR2 SFDVKD.

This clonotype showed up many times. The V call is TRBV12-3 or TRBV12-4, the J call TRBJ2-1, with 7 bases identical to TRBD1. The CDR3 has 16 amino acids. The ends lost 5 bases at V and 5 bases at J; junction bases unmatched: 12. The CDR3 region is CASSDSRGSGHNEQFF. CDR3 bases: TGTGCCAGCAGTGACTCCAGGGGGTCCGGACACAATGAGCAGTTCTTC.